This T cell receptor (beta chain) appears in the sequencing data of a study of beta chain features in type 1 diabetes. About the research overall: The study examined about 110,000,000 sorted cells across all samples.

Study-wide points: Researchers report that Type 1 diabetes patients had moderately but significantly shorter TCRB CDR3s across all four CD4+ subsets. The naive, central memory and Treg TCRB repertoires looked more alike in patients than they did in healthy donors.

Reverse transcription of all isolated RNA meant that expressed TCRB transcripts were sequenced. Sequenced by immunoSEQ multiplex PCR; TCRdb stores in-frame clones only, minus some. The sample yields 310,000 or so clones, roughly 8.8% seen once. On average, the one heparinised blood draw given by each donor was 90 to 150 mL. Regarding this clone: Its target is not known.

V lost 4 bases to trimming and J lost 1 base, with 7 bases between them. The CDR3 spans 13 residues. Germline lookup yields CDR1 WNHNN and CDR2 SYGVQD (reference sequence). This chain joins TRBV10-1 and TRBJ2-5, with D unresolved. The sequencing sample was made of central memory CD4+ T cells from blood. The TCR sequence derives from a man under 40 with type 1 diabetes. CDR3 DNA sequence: TGCGCCAGCAGTGTGGAGTCCCAAGAGACCCAGTACTTC. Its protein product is CASSVESQETQYF.